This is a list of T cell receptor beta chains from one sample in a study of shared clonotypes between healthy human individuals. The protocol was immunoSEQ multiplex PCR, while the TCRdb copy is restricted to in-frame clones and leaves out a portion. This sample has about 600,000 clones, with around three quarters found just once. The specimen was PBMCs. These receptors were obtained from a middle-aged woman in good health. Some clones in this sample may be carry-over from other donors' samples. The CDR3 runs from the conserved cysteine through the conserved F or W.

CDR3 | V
CASSLSGDRVMYGYTF | TRBV27
CASSLEGRRTDTQYF | TRBV5-1
CASSTTYQETQYF | TRBV18
CAWNQHGSNEKLFF | TRBV30
CASSTGGDSNQPQHF | TRBV28
CASKDGTGTYEQYF | TRBV5-1
CASSLSPFSYNEQFF | TRBV11-2
CASSLGGSSEQFF | TRBV7-3
CASSLLENSNQPQHF | TRBV28
CASSLRQGNTEAFF | TRBV7-2
CASRLNVAGNTIYF | TRBV6-6
CASSSFTAGWSGYTF | TRBV6-5
CASSLMGENPRDEQYF | TRBV5-1
CASSPPGRTGQPQHF | TRBV18
CASSIRAPSGANVLTF | TRBV19
CASSPTDTQYF | TRBV28
CASSLRGDYGYTF | TRBV27
CASTPAGGETQYF | TRBV27